The clone carrying this TCR beta chain was picked up many times. The sample comes from a study of low-dose radiotherapy and immunotherapy resistance in tumors. Study as a whole: Cohort 2 was treated with 1 Gy per fraction every two weeks, amounting to 13 Gy across 26 weeks. Intravenous ipilimumab 1 mg/kg every six weeks was given with nivolumab 240 mg every two weeks.

This CDR3 has 15 amino acids. Trimming took off 4 bases at V and 0 bases at J, with 11 bases between the two ends. The germline V gene encodes CDR1 SNHLY and CDR2 FYNNEI. TRAV- and TRBV-specific primers primed first-strand cDNA, covering alpha and beta chains. With a V-primer adapter and a constant-region primer, TCRs were amplified for about 20 PCR cycles. The isolated mRNA underwent amplification through in vitro transcription. Each CDR3 protein gets one entry after TCRdb re-called the reads with MiXCR. The sample yields about 82,000 distinct CDR3 sequences, over 15% seen once. Time point meaning: before trial treatment. Donors received a regimen that comprised nivolumab, ipilimumab, aspirin, low-dose cyclophosphamide and low-dose radiotherapy.

The chain couples TRBV2 to TRBJ2-3; the D gene is possibly TRBD2 (6 bases). This specimen consisted of PBMCs, obtained before treatment. The receptor was derived from a male donor with prostate cancer. This CDR3 is CASSVSGASTDTQYF. The DNA for the CDR3 is TGTGCCAGCAGTGTTAGCGGAGCTAGCACAGATACGCAGTATTTT.